A selection of T cell receptor beta chains follows, all from one sample in a study of beta chain features in type 1 diabetes. Sequencing used immunoSEQ multiplex PCR; TCRdb keeps in-frame clones, though not all of them. The table records hundreds of thousands of clones, under 20% of them present only once. Sequenced: naive CD4+ T cells from blood. Receptor source: a woman under 30 in good health. Each CDR3 is given with its conserved first and last residue. Each record gives: clone size, J gene, D gene, V gene, CDR3 DNA, CDR3 protein. The D gene is left open where the match is weak. The size entry is marked missing in some rows and otherwise reads once, few, many or a size class.

abundance: .; j_gene: TRBJ2-1; d_gene: .; v_gene: TRBV7-9; CDR3nt: TGTGCCAGCAGCCTTAGATCGACAGCTATCAATGAGCAGTTCTTC; CDR3aa: CASSLRSTAINEQFF
abundance: .; j_gene: TRBJ2-7; d_gene: TRBD1; v_gene: TRBV28; CDR3nt: TGTGCCACGTTGGGACAGGGTGACTCCTACGAGCAGTACTTC; CDR3aa: CATLGQGDSYEQYF
abundance: .; j_gene: TRBJ2-1; d_gene: .; v_gene: TRBV27; CDR3nt: TGTGCCAGCAGTTCCCGTTGGGCGGAGAACAATGAGCAGTTCTTC; CDR3aa: CASSSRWAENNEQFF
abundance: few; j_gene: TRBJ2-7; d_gene: .; v_gene: TRBV18; CDR3nt: TGTGCCAGCTCACCACCCTCCAGGTCCCTCGAGCAGTACTTC; CDR3aa: CASSPPSRSLEQYF
abundance: few; j_gene: TRBJ2-7; d_gene: TRBD1; v_gene: TRBV10-3; CDR3nt: TGTGCCATCAGTCTGAACAGGGGGCCGGGGGAGCAGTACTTC; CDR3aa: CAISLNRGPGEQYF
abundance: .; j_gene: TRBJ1-5; d_gene: .; v_gene: TRBV28; CDR3nt: TGTGCCAGCAGTACCCGAGGGGCCGGTCAGCCCCAGCATTTT; CDR3aa: CASSTRGAGQPQHF
abundance: .; j_gene: TRBJ2-2; d_gene: TRBD2; v_gene: TRBV6-9; CDR3nt: TGTGCCAGCACGGCAGAAGGCGGGAGGGGAAACACCGGGGAGCTGTTTTTT; CDR3aa: CASTAEGGRGNTGELFF
abundance: .; j_gene: TRBJ2-2; d_gene: .; v_gene: TRBV5-4; CDR3nt: TGTGCCAGCAGCAGACCGGGACACAACACCGGGGAGCTGTTTTTT; CDR3aa: CASSRPGHNTGELFF
abundance: .; j_gene: TRBJ2-3; d_gene: .; v_gene: TRBV5-1; CDR3nt: TGCGCCAGCAGCAGACAACACACAGATACGCAGTATTTT; CDR3aa: CASSRQHTDTQYF
abundance: .; j_gene: TRBJ2-1; d_gene: .; v_gene: TRBV10-1; CDR3nt: TGCGCCAGCAGTGAGGGGCTAAGGGATGAGCAGTTCTTC; CDR3aa: CASSEGLRDEQFF
abundance: .; j_gene: TRBJ1-4; d_gene: .; v_gene: TRBV10-3; CDR3nt: TGTGCCATCAGTGAGGGCAACAAACTCGAAAAACTGTTTTTT; CDR3aa: CAISEGNKLEKLFF
abundance: few; j_gene: TRBJ1-1; d_gene: .; v_gene: TRBV5-4; CDR3nt: TGTGCCAGCAGCAACTACAGGGTGAGGGGCACTGAAGCTTTCTTT; CDR3aa: CASSNYRVRGTEAFF
abundance: .; j_gene: TRBJ2-7; d_gene: .; v_gene: TRBV5-4; CDR3nt: TGTGCCAGCAGCTTGGCGCCGGGACATATGTCCTACGAGCAGTACTTC; CDR3aa: CASSLAPGHMSYEQYF
abundance: .; j_gene: TRBJ2-1; d_gene: .; v_gene: TRBV18; CDR3nt: TGTGCCAGCTCACCATCTCGAGGTGAGCAGTTCTTC; CDR3aa: CASSPSRGEQFF
abundance: .; j_gene: TRBJ1-1; d_gene: .; v_gene: TRBV7-2; CDR3nt: TGTGCCAGCAGCTTTAACAGGGTGAACACTGAAGCTTTCTTT; CDR3aa: CASSFNRVNTEAFF
abundance: few; j_gene: TRBJ2-2; d_gene: .; v_gene: TRBV11-3; CDR3nt: TGTGCCAGCAGCTTATCAGGGTCCGGGGAGCTGTTTTTT; CDR3aa: CASSLSGSGELFF
abundance: once; j_gene: TRBJ2-5; d_gene: .; v_gene: TRBV7-2; CDR3nt: TGTGCCAGCAGCTTAGTTGTGGGTGTGGAGACCCAGTACTTC; CDR3aa: CASSLVVGVETQYF
abundance: .; j_gene: TRBJ2-3; d_gene: .; v_gene: TRBV28; CDR3nt: TGTGCCAGCAGTACGGGAACCCCCACAGATACGCAGTATTTT; CDR3aa: CASSTGTPTDTQYF
abundance: .; j_gene: TRBJ2-7; d_gene: .; v_gene: TRBV6-5; CDR3nt: TGTGCCAGCAGCTCCCCCGTCGTCTACGAGCAGTACTTC; CDR3aa: CASSSPVVYEQYF
abundance: .; j_gene: TRBJ1-3; d_gene: .; v_gene: TRBV28; CDR3nt: TGTGCCAGCAGAACCAATGGGCTCTCTGGAAACACCATATATTTT; CDR3aa: CASRTNGLSGNTIYF
abundance: few; j_gene: TRBJ1-5; d_gene: .; v_gene: TRBV18; CDR3nt: TGTGCCAGCTCACCACGTGATAGCAATCAGCCCCAGCATTTT; CDR3aa: CASSPRDSNQPQHF
abundance: few; j_gene: TRBJ2-1; d_gene: TRBD1; v_gene: TRBV5-1; CDR3nt: TGCGCCAGCAGCCAACTAGGGACAGGCACGTTCTTC; CDR3aa: CASSQLGTGTFF
abundance: .; j_gene: TRBJ1-6; d_gene: .; v_gene: TRBV25-1; CDR3nt: TGTGCCAGCAGTGGTGCCGAGGCAGGGAATTCACCCCTCCACTTT; CDR3aa: CASSGAEAGNSPLHF
abundance: few; j_gene: TRBJ1-5; d_gene: .; v_gene: TRBV5-1; CDR3nt: TGCGCCAGCAGCTTGGCGACAGGAGAAAATCAGCCCCAGCATTTT; CDR3aa: CASSLATGENQPQHF
abundance: few; j_gene: TRBJ2-1; d_gene: TRBD2; v_gene: TRBV7-9; CDR3nt: TGTGCCAGCAGCTTAAGGAGGAGCGGGAGGGCCTCGACGCATGAGCAGTTCTTC; CDR3aa: CASSLRRSGRASTHEQFF
abundance: few; j_gene: TRBJ2-7; d_gene: .; v_gene: TRBV7-6; CDR3nt: TGTGCCAGCAGCGCCGATAGGGGTGGGTCCTACGAGCAGTACTTC; CDR3aa: CASSADRGGSYEQYF
abundance: few; j_gene: TRBJ2-1; d_gene: .; v_gene: TRBV2; CDR3nt: TGTGCCAGCAGTTCCCGGGACCTCCCTGGCAATGAGCAGTTCTTC; CDR3aa: CASSSRDLPGNEQFF
abundance: .; j_gene: TRBJ2-7; d_gene: .; v_gene: TRBV28; CDR3nt: TGTGCCAGCAGTATAGGGACAATCCTCTACGAGCAGTACTTC; CDR3aa: CASSIGTILYEQYF
abundance: few; j_gene: TRBJ1-4; d_gene: .; v_gene: TRBV4-3; CDR3nt: TGCGCCAGCAGCCAAGAATCACCGGCCGGTGAAAAACTGTTTTTT; CDR3aa: CASSQESPAGEKLFF
abundance: few; j_gene: TRBJ2-3; d_gene: .; v_gene: TRBV7-3; CDR3nt: TGTGCCAGCAGCTTTTATTTGGGGGATACGCAGTATTTT; CDR3aa: CASSFYLGDTQYF
abundance: few; j_gene: TRBJ2-3; d_gene: .; v_gene: TRBV14; CDR3nt: TGTGCCAGCAGCCCCGGACTCTACGCAGATACGCAGTATTTT; CDR3aa: CASSPGLYADTQYF
abundance: .; j_gene: TRBJ1-5; d_gene: .; v_gene: TRBV5-6; CDR3nt: TGTGCCAGCAGCTTGTTAGGGACGAATCAGCCCCAGCATTTT; CDR3aa: CASSLLGTNQPQHF
abundance: few; j_gene: TRBJ2-3; d_gene: TRBD2; v_gene: TRBV4-3; CDR3nt: TGCGCCAGCAGCCAAGATCGGGGGATAGCGGGATCCGCAAGCACAGATACGCAGTATTTT; CDR3aa: CASSQDRGIAGSASTDTQYF
abundance: .; j_gene: TRBJ1-1; d_gene: .; v_gene: TRBV27; CDR3nt: TGTGCCAGCAGTCCGTGGGGGCTGACTGAAGCTTTCTTT; CDR3aa: CASSPWGLTEAFF
abundance: few; j_gene: TRBJ2-3; d_gene: .; v_gene: TRBV28; CDR3nt: TGTGCCAGCAGTTTACCGGGAGTGGATACGCAGTATTTT; CDR3aa: CASSLPGVDTQYF
abundance: .; j_gene: TRBJ1-4; d_gene: TRBD1; v_gene: TRBV7-2; CDR3nt: TGTGCCAGCAGCTTACTCCCCAGGGGGCGCAGGGAAAAACTGTTTTTT; CDR3aa: CASSLLPRGRREKLFF
abundance: few; j_gene: TRBJ2-3; d_gene: .; v_gene: TRBV9; CDR3nt: TGTGCCAGCAGCGGAAGTCCTAGCACAGATACGCAGTATTTT; CDR3aa: CASSGSPSTDTQYF
abundance: few; j_gene: TRBJ1-1; d_gene: .; v_gene: TRBV10-3; CDR3nt: TGTGCCATCAGTGAGTCGGGCGGCACTGAAGCTTTCTTT; CDR3aa: CAISESGGTEAFF
abundance: few; j_gene: TRBJ2-7; d_gene: .; v_gene: TRBV2; CDR3nt: TGTGCCAGCAAGGTTGGTGCCCACGAGCAGTACTTC; CDR3aa: CASKVGAHEQYF
abundance: .; j_gene: TRBJ2-7; d_gene: .; v_gene: TRBV7-3; CDR3nt: TGTGCCAGCAGCTTATTCCAGGGGTACGAGCAGTACTTC; CDR3aa: CASSLFQGYEQYF
abundance: .; j_gene: TRBJ2-7; d_gene: TRBD2; v_gene: TRBV2; CDR3nt: TGTGCCAGCAGTGTAGAGAGCGGGACTCTGCTCGAGCAGTACTTC; CDR3aa: CASSVESGTLLEQYF
abundance: .; j_gene: TRBJ1-5; d_gene: .; v_gene: TRBV15; CDR3nt: TGTGCCACCAGCAGAGTCGTCTATCAGCCCCAGCATTTT; CDR3aa: CATSRVVYQPQHF
abundance: few; j_gene: TRBJ2-7; d_gene: .; v_gene: TRBV18; CDR3nt: TGTGCCAGCTCACCAGAGACAGTCAACGAGCAGTACTTC; CDR3aa: CASSPETVNEQYF
abundance: once; j_gene: TRBJ2-7; d_gene: TRBD1; v_gene: TRBV20-1; CDR3nt: TGCAGTGGGGGACAGAGCTACGAGCAGTACTTC; CDR3aa: CSGGQSYEQYF
abundance: few; j_gene: TRBJ2-7; d_gene: TRBD2; v_gene: TRBV2; CDR3nt: TGTGCCAGCAGTGATATGGGACTAGCGGGAGATCGGTACGAGCAGTACTTC; CDR3aa: CASSDMGLAGDRYEQYF
abundance: few; j_gene: TRBJ2-3; d_gene: TRBD2; v_gene: TRBV5-1; CDR3nt: TGCGCCAGCAGCTTGGCCGGAGCGGGAGCCAACACAGATACGCAGTATTTT; CDR3aa: CASSLAGAGANTDTQYF
abundance: .; j_gene: TRBJ2-1; d_gene: .; v_gene: TRBV7-9; CDR3nt: TGCGCCAGCAGCCAAGATCCGGGTCCTAGCTCCTACAATGAGCAGTTCTTC; CDR3aa: CASSQDPGPSSYNEQFF
abundance: few; j_gene: TRBJ2-2; d_gene: .; v_gene: TRBV5-6; CDR3nt: TGTGCCAGCAGCTTGCCTCACAACACCGGGGAGCTGTTTTTT; CDR3aa: CASSLPHNTGELFF
abundance: few; j_gene: TRBJ2-2; d_gene: .; v_gene: TRBV4-2; CDR3nt: TGTGCCAGCAATCAGCCTGGTCGCGGGAACACCGGGGAGCTGTTTTTT; CDR3aa: CASNQPGRGNTGELFF
abundance: .; j_gene: TRBJ2-4; d_gene: .; v_gene: TRBV7-2; CDR3nt: TGTGCCAGCAGCTTACGATCCATCGGAGCCAAAAACATTCAGTACTTC; CDR3aa: CASSLRSIGAKNIQYF